The subject of this entry is one T cell receptor (beta chain). The record originates from a study of blood T cell repertoires in COVID-19. Turning to the study itself: Samples taken during acute and convalescent COVID-19 were collected in the United States, Italy and Spain. PBMCs, B-cell-depleted T cells, or T cells provided the cDNA or gDNA that made up the material.

Trimming removed 1 base at V and 1 base at J, with 11 bases between. This CDR3 is built from 16 residues. Germline-derived CDR1 and CDR2 are SGHRS and YFSETQ. Authors' data handling: By means of reference gene primer amplification, nucleated cell counts were estimated. Profiled with immunoSEQ multiplex PCR; TCRdb holds only in-frame clones, not every one. D and trimming come from the DNA, and the V and J calls and clone size come from that table. The table has roughly 100,000 clones, around 75% seen once. V and J are TRBV5-1 and TRBJ2-2; the D is unclear. The receptor was isolated from a human donor with acute or convalescent COVID-19. The donor label of this sample is uncertain. The material sequenced was peripheral blood. Here the CDR3 reads CASSLTPGVNTGELFF. The CDR3 nucleotides are TGCGCCAGCAGCTTGACGCCAGGTGTGAACACCGGGGAGCTGTTTTTT.